The entry below describes one TCR beta chain. Its antigen is undetermined. The data derive from a study of PD-1 blockade in classical Hodgkin lymphoma. Points from the study as a whole: Newly diagnosed patients reportedly had lower baseline TCR diversity than healthy donors.

The time point was: newly diagnosed, previously untreated cHL patient sample. Magnetic negative selection purified CD4+ T cells from thawed PBMCs. Acting as the comparison were PBMCs from newly diagnosed, untreated classical Hodgkin lymphoma. The CDR3 has 14 amino acids. Trimming took 6 bases from V and 7 from J; bases not matched to a gene: 6. CDR1 and CDR2 (germline): SQVTM, ANQGSEA. Generated by immunoSEQ multiplex PCR, the TCRdb table keeps only in-frame clones and is missing some. The sample contains 20,000 to 25,000 clones, about 89% of which appear only once. Sequences were obtained from CD4+ T cells from blood. The rearrangement links TRBV29-1 to TRBJ2-2; 12 bases are a match to TRBD1. This TCR came from a human donor with classical Hodgkin lymphoma. The CDR3 loop reads CSVGGQGAYGELFF. The CDR3 DNA sequence: TGCAGCGTGGGGGGACAGGGGGCCTACGGGGAGCTGTTTTTT.